In its sample, the clone carrying this TCR beta chain was seen a few times. The CDR3 has 15 amino acids. Germline V lookup: CDR1 LNHDA, CDR2 SQIVND (reference sequence). With V trimmed by 4 bases and J by 5 bases, 5 bases remained unmatched. In the original processing: Estimated nucleated cell counts came from reference gene primer amplification. Method: immunoSEQ multiplex PCR; TCRdb's copy keeps in-frame clones and lacks some. V and J calls and clone size are as listed in that table; D and trimming were resolved from the DNA. The data contain 130,000 to 150,000 clones, 88% of them singletons. This record comes from a study of blood T cell repertoires in COVID-19. Study as a whole: The United States, Italy and Spain supplied acute and convalescent COVID-19 samples. Sample material is recorded as cDNA or gDNA derived from T cells, B-cell-depleted T cells, or PBMCs.

This sequence originates from a human donor in a cohort sampled during active COVID-19. The specimen was peripheral blood. The V gene is TRBV19, the J gene TRBJ2-7, with 13 nucleotides matching TRBD2. In DNA form, the CDR3 reads TGTGCCAGTAGTACCGGACTAGCGGGAGCCCACGAGCAGTACTTC. Its protein is CASSTGLAGAHEQYF.